One sample yielded the 24 T cell receptor beta chains listed below, sequenced in a study of breast tumors, draining lymph nodes, adjacent tissues. Breast cancer patients provided tissue from their axillary draining lymph nodes. TCRdb processed the multiplex PCR reads anew with MiXCR; each CDR3 protein has one entry. The sample carries approximately 250,000 distinct CDR3 sequences, less than 40% recorded once. Sequenced input: axillary lymph node tissue. Receptors were obtained from a female donor with breast cancer. Some clones in this sample may be carry-over from other donors' samples.

The genes are TRBV30 and TRBJ2-1; D remains ambiguous. The V end lost 1 base, the J end lost 0 bases, and 7 bases lay between the germline ends. CDR3 length: 14 residues. CDR1 and CDR2 (germline): GTSNPN, SVGIG (reference sequence). Here the CDR3 DNA reads TGTGCCTGGAGTGGGAGCATCTCCTACAATGAGCAGTTCTTC. This gives the protein CAWSGSISYNEQFF.

This clonotype has more than one count but fewer than ten. This chain links TRBV5-1 with TRBJ2-5; 7 bases map to TRBD1. The CDR3 extends over 17 amino acids. J was trimmed by 4 bases and V by 4 bases; bases with no gene match: 16. Per germline, CDR1 SGHRS and CDR2 YFSETQ. CDR3 loop: CASSPVGGISTGETQYF. CDR3 nucleotides: TGCGCCAGCAGCCCAGTAGGGGGCATATCCACAGGAGAGACCCAGTACTTC.

A remark on this clonotype: A much larger clone lies one base from this, so it may be a read error. This chain connects TRBV6-5 to TRBJ1-5; 11 bases map to TRBD1. Germline-derived CDR1 and CDR2 are MNHEY and SVGAGI. The V gene end was trimmed by 8 bases and the J gene end by 4 bases; junction bases not matched to a gene: 7. The CDR3 sequence is 15 residues long. For the CDR3, the DNA is TGTGCCAGCCAACCCGGGACAGGGGGTAATCAGCCCCAGCATTTT. Amino acid sequence: CASQPGTGGNQPQHF.

This clonotype was detected many times. The junction and the germline gene differ at one end; a read error may be behind it. V is TRBV7-2 and J is TRBJ1-2, with D maybe TRBD1 (6 bases). In germline, CDR1 is SGHTA, CDR2 FQGNSA. This CDR3 region has 15 residues. The CDR3 protein is CASSPPRTANYGYPF. As DNA, the CDR3 is TGTGCCAGCAGCCCTCCGAGGACAGCTAACTATGGCTACCCCTTC.

Regarding this clonotype: A much larger clone lies one base from this, so it may be a read error. J is TRBJ1-2 and V is TRBV12-3 or TRBV12-4; 10 bases match TRBD1. Unmatched junction bases numbered 9, after V lost 3 bases and J lost 8 bases. CDR3 length equals 15 residues. The CDR3 loop reads CASSFAPGQGRGYTF. CDR3 coding DNA: TGTGCCAGCAGTTTCGCACCGGGACAGGGGAGAGGCTACACCTTC.

This clonotype has ten or more counts. The chain uses TRBV11-3 and TRBJ2-6; D is perhaps TRBD1 (6 bases). From germline, CDR1 is SGHNT and CDR2 YENEEA. Trimming took off 5 bases at V and 0 bases at J, with 20 bases between the two ends. There are 19 residues in the CDR3. Here the CDR3 DNA reads TGTGCCAGCAGCCCCTTTAGGGACAAGCACGACTCTGGGGCCAACGTCCTGACTTTC. Translated, it gives CASSPFRDKHDSGANVLTF.

This clonotype came up many times. The chain is built from TRBV4-2 and TRBJ1-4, with a possible D match to TRBD1 (6 bases). The V end was cut by 3 bases, the J end by 10 bases, with 21 bases between. Germline assignment: CDR1 LGHNA and CDR2 YNFKEQ. The CDR3 totals 16 residues. CDR3 nucleotide sequence: TGTGCCAGCAGCCAGGACCGGGACATTGGGGGGGGAAAACTGTTTTTT. Translated: CASSQDRDIGGGKLFF.

This clonotype was seen ten or more times. V and J are TRBV12-3 or TRBV12-4 and TRBJ1-4; TRBD1 is a possible D gene (6 bases). The CDR3 is 16 amino acids. The V and J ends lost 6 bases and 6 bases respectively, with 20 bases between them. The CDR3 region has the DNA TGTGCCAGCAGGCACGACTCTGGGGGGGCGGATGAAAAACTGTTTTTT. Residues: CASRHDSGGADEKLFF.

In this sample, this clonotype turned up many times. This chain joins TRBV20-1 and TRBJ1-2; the D is unclear. V was cut by 2 bases and J by 1 base, with 5 bases left in between. From germline, CDR1 is DFQATT and CDR2 SNEGSKA (reference sequence). There are 12 residues in the CDR3. The CDR3 protein is CSARRDNYGYTF. The CDR3 DNA sequence: TGCAGTGCTAGACGCGATAACTATGGCTACACCTTC.

This clonotype was recorded at least ten times. This rearrangement joins TRBV4-2 to TRBJ2-5; TRBD1 agrees at 8 bases. The CDR3 is 15 amino acids. Germline V gene sequence: CDR1 LGHNA, CDR2 YNFKEQ. V was pared by 0 bases and J by 3 bases, with 3 bases of the junction left unmatched. The CDR3 DNA reads TGTGCCAGCAGCCAAGAGGGACAGGCGGAAGAGACCCAGTACTTC. Its protein product is CASSQEGQAEETQYF.

Remarks on this clonotype: In this CDR3 the conserved last residue, phenylalanine or tryptophan, is missing, so a read error is likely. It is unclear where the CDR3 begins or ends on the DNA, so no DNA is shown, and the CDR3 is as TCRdb lists it. J is TRBJ1-6 and V is TRBV11-3. Germline V gene lookup returns CDR1 SGHNT and CDR2 YENEEA. The CDR3 spans 10 amino acids, including both terminal residues. The CDR3: CASSLALEAI.

The rearrangement uses TRBV7-3 and TRBJ1-1, with D perhaps matching TRBD1 (5 bases). V was pared by 6 bases and J by 2 bases, with 16 bases between. The CDR3 has 15 amino acids. The germline V gene has CDR1 SGHTA and CDR2 FQGTGA. CDR3: CASRRRVGDNTEAFF. CDR3 DNA: TGTGCCAGCAGACGCAGGGTGGGGGATAACACTGAAGCTTTCTTT.

With regard to this clonotype: The CDR3 ends on some other residue instead of the conserved phenylalanine or tryptophan, so this is likely a read error. This chain connects TRBV29-1 to TRBJ1-2; maybe TRBD1 (6 bases). The CDR3 consists of 12 residues. Per germline, CDR1 SQVTM and CDR2 ANQGSEA. Deletions cut 2 bases from V and 9 bases from J, with 13 bases between. Here the CDR3 reads CSVERQGSCYTL. CDR3 DNA: TGCAGCGTTGAAAGGCAGGGGTCTTGCTACACCCTC.

About this clonotype: It may be a read error: a sequence one base away is much more abundant. The chain links TRBV20-1 to TRBJ1-2, with 7 bases lining up with TRBD1. This CDR3 is built from 13 residues. Germline V gene data show CDR1 as DFQATT and CDR2 as SNEGSKA (reference sequence). The CDR3, as DNA: TGCAGTGTTCGGACAGGCTTTAACTATGCCTACACCTTC. Its protein is CSVRTGFNYAYTF.

This clonotype was seen at least ten times. The chain employs TRBV20-1 and TRBJ2-5; 9 positions match TRBD2. Germline CDR1 DFQATT, CDR2 SNEGSKA (reference sequence). V shed 2 bases and J 5 bases; nucleotides not matched to a gene: 9. The CDR3 is made up of 15 amino acids. For the CDR3, the DNA is TGCAGTGCTAGAAGGGGCCTAGCGGGGAAGGAGACCCAGTACTTC. Protein: CSARRGLAGKETQYF.

V gene TRBV2 combines with J gene TRBJ2-5; 7 positions match TRBD2. CDR3 length equals 15 residues. Germline V gene lookup returns CDR1 SNHLY and CDR2 FYNNEI. The J segment lost 3 bases and the V segment lost 4 bases, leaving 8 bases of the junction unmatched. CDR3 loop: CASSGSSGRKETQYF. The CDR3, as DNA: TGTGCCAGCAGTGGCTCTAGCGGAAGAAAAGAGACCCAGTACTTC. The whole variable domain, filled in from reference TRBV2 and TRBJ2-5, reads EPEVTQTPSHQVTQMGQEVILRCVPISNHLYFYWYRQILGQKVEFLVSFYNNEISEKSEIFDDQFSVERPDGSNFTLKIRSTKLEDSAMYFCASSGSSGRKETQYFGPGTRLLVL.

In its sample, this clonotype was seen many times. The chain joins TRBV4-1 to TRBJ2-2; TRBD1 agrees at 7 bases. V dropped 3 bases and J dropped 5; count of bases not matched to a gene: 21. The CDR3 has 20 amino acids. In germline, CDR1 is MGHRA, CDR2 YSYEKL. CDR3 amino acids: CASSQFRSLRGRLATGELFF. DNA of the CDR3: TGCGCCAGCAGCCAGTTCCGATCTTTAAGGGGGCGCTTGGCAACCGGGGAGCTGTTTTTT.

The chain has TRBV4-2 and TRBJ2-1; TRBD1 is a possible D gene (6 bases). From germline, CDR1 is LGHNA and CDR2 YNFKEQ. The CDR3 spans 14 residues. V was cut by 5 bases and J by 2 bases, with 10 bases left in between. The CDR3 DNA reads TGTGCCAGCAGCGGCAGGGGTACCTACAATGAGCAGTTCTTC. Protein product: CASSGRGTYNEQFF.

The rearrangement links TRBV2 to TRBJ2-5, with 7 positions matching TRBD1. With 4 bases clipped from V and 9 bases from J, the junction kept 14 bases outside the gene matches. Germline values: CDR1 SNHLY, CDR2 FYNNEI. The CDR3 is made up of 15 amino acids. CDR3 in DNA: TGTGCCAGCAGTGCCATAGGGGGCATCAATCAGCCCCAGTACTTC. This sequence encodes CASSAIGGINQPQYF.

This clonotype occurred a few times. The J gene is TRBJ1-6, the V gene TRBV6-1; D is undetermined. The CDR3 is 15 residues long. Germline lookup yields CDR1 MNHNS and CDR2 SASEGT. Trimming removed 3 bases at V and 5 bases at J, with 11 bases between. The CDR3: CASSERRADNSPLHF. The DNA for the CDR3 is TGTGCCAGCAGTGAGAGGAGGGCAGATAATTCACCCCTCCACTTT.

This chain uses TRBV24-1 with TRBJ1-2, with a possible D match to TRBD1 (5 bases). CDR1 and CDR2 (germline): KGHDR, SFDVKD. The CDR3 has 14 residues. The V end lost 3 bases, the J end lost 7 bases, and 14 bases lay between the germline ends. The chain's CDR3 is CATSDPSLGGGYTF. CDR3 DNA: TGTGCCACCAGTGATCCCTCCCTGGGGGGTGGCTACACCTTC.

Concerning this clonotype itself: A clone one base away is much larger, so this may be a read error. As the CDR3 is not closed by the conserved phenylalanine or tryptophan, this likely results from a read error. The rearrangement joins TRBV5-1 to TRBJ1-2, with D tentatively TRBD1 (5 bases). The CDR3 sequence is 16 residues long. Germline CDR1 reads SGHRS; CDR2 reads YFSETQ. V lost 5 bases, J lost 0 bases, and 17 bases lay in between. The CDR3 reads CASSFEVRASNYGYTY. In nucleotides, the CDR3 is TGCGCCAGCAGTTTCGAGGTCAGGGCTTCTAACTATGGCTACACCTAC.

This clonotype was picked up many times. V usage is TRBV5-1 and J usage is TRBJ2-3, with 10 bases matching TRBD2. The CDR3 length is 16 residues. Germline-derived CDR1 and CDR2 are SGHRS and YFSETQ. V lost 3 bases to trimming and J lost 0 bases; unmatched junction nucleotides: 4. Here the CDR3 DNA reads TGCGCCAGCAGCTACGGACTAGCGGATAGCACAGATACGCAGTATTTT. Protein product: CASSYGLADSTDTQYF.

This clonotype was counted at least ten times. The genes are TRBV3-1 and TRBJ2-3; D gene ambiguous. The CDR3 contains 14 residues. Trimming cost V 0 bases and J 5 bases, with 9 bases left between them. CDR1 is LGHDT and CDR2 is YNNKEL in the germline V gene (reference sequence). The DNA of the CDR3 is TGTGCCAGCAGCCAAGACATTAGAGGAGATACGCAGTATTTT. Its translation is CASSQDIRGDTQYF.